This is a list of T cell receptor beta chains from one sample in a study of post-analysis software for immune sequencing data. TCRdb analysed the PCR reads with MiXCR anew, one entry per CDR3 protein. This sample has about 200,000 distinct CDR3 sequences, with 25% to 30% found just once. Sequencing was performed on blood. These TCRs come from a girl aged 2-17 years with multiple sclerosis. The CDR3 runs from the conserved cysteine through the conserved F or W. The D gene is left open where the match is weak. The size field is filled for only some rows; it gives once, few, many or a size class.

TRBJ1-1 - TRBV2 17 TRBD1 CASSRDSPRTGFTEAFF TGTGCCAGCAGCCGTGATTCCCCCAGGACAGGGTTCACTGAAGCTTTCTTT
TRBJ2-5 many TRBV4-1 15 - CASSPISRNQETQYF TGCGCCAGCAGCCCCATCAGCCGGAACCAAGAGACCCAGTACTTC
TRBJ2-1 few TRBV10-3 14 - CAISGESSYNEQFF TGTGCCATCTCGGGTGAGAGCTCCTACAATGAGCAGTTCTTC
TRBJ2-7 many TRBV20-1 14 TRBD2 CSARRPSGSYEQYF TGCAGTGCTAGACGACCTAGCGGGAGCTACGAGCAGTACTTC
TRBJ2-6 many TRBV3-1 11 - CASGGANVLTF TGTGCCAGCGGAGGGGCCAACGTCCTGACTTTC
TRBJ2-1 many TRBV10-3 12 - CAISLFENEQFF TGTGCCATCAGCCTATTCGAGAATGAGCAGTTCTTC
TRBJ2-1 few TRBV29-1 15 - CSGGVGVGAYNVQFF TGCAGCGGTGGGGTTGGGGTGGGAGCCTACAATGTGCAGTTCTTC
TRBJ1-5 - TRBV28 17 TRBD1 CASSLMGQMYSNQPQHF TGTGCCAGCAGTTTAATGGGACAGATGTATAGCAATCAGCCCCAGCATTTT
TRBJ2-7 many TRBV11-2 15 TRBD1 CATPRDRPRPYEQYF TGTGCCACCCCCCGGGACAGGCCCCGACCCTACGAGCAGTACTTC
TRBJ2-7 - TRBV15 15 - CATSRGSDPRHEQYF TGTGCCACCAGCAGAGGTAGTGACCCACGGCATGAGCAGTACTTC
TRBJ1-2 - TRBV27 15 - CASSLTQHLQGGYTF TGTGCCAGCAGTCTAACACAACACTTGCAGGGCGGCTACACCTTC
TRBJ1-3 - TRBV29-1 14 TRBD1 CSAEDRVEGNTIYF TGCAGCGCTGAGGACAGGGTCGAGGGAAACACCATATATTTT
TRBJ2-1 - TRBV24-1 16 TRBD2 CATSDRSSGRSNEQFF TGTGCCACCAGTGACCGATCTAGCGGGAGGAGCAATGAGCAGTTCTTC
TRBJ2-3 - TRBV28 15 - CASSPFRKSGDTQYF TGTGCCAGCAGTCCTTTTCGGAAGTCGGGGGATACGCAGTATTTT